These 27 T cell receptor beta chains originate from one sample sequenced in a study of post-analysis software for immune sequencing data. These receptors have no known antigen. Sequencing libraries made from TCR beta cDNA carried unique molecular identifiers. TCRdb re-called the PCR reads through MiXCR, storing one row per CDR3 protein. The sample includes around 700,000 distinct CDR3 sequences, over 45% seen only once; the top ten take about 11%. Overall study findings and caveats: Roughly 5 TRBV segments (TRBV5-6, TRBV5-1 and TRBV20-1 among them) occurred more frequently in patients than in controls.

Sequencing input: blood. All receptors come from a girl aged 2-10 years with multiple sclerosis.

This rearrangement joins TRBV12-3 or TRBV12-4 to TRBJ1-2, with D perhaps TRBD1 (5 bases). This CDR3 spans 13 amino acids. Trimming removed 3 bases at V and 6 bases at J, with 11 bases between. The CDR3 DNA reads TGTGCCAGCAGTTTTATCCAGGGTGATGGCTACACCTTC. It yields the protein CASSFIQGDGYTF.

The gene calls are TRBV5-1 and TRBJ2-5; no clear D gene. The better agreement between TRBJ2-7 and the DNA end casts doubt on the J call. The CDR3 covers 13 residues. Germline V lookup: CDR1 SGHRS, CDR2 YFSETQ. CDR3 DNA: TGCGCCAGCAGCTTGAACCGTTACTACGAGCAGTACTTC. It codes for CASSLNRYYEQYF.

V and J are TRBV5-1 and TRBJ2-1; TRBD2 aligns across 11 bases. With V trimmed by 0 bases and J by 0 bases, 2 bases remained unmatched. The CDR3 is 17 amino acids. From germline, CDR1 is SGHRS and CDR2 YFSETQ. The CDR3 DNA sequence: TGCGCCAGCAGCTTGGGACTAGCGGGGAGCTCCTACAATGAGCAGTTCTTC. This translates into CASSLGLAGSSYNEQFF.

The gene calls are TRBV20-1 and TRBJ2-1, with 9 bases matching TRBD2. The CDR3 spans 15 residues. The J segment lost 6 bases and the V segment lost 1 base, leaving 7 bases of the junction unmatched. The germline gives CDR1 DFQATT, CDR2 SNEGSKA (reference sequence). CDR3 DNA sequence: TGCAGTGCTAGAGTACCCGGGACTAGCAGCAATGAGCAGTTCTTC. It is translated as CSARVPGTSSNEQFF.

This clonotype was seen a few times. V is TRBV7-9 and J is TRBJ2-1; 9 nucleotides agree with TRBD2. CDR3 size: 15 residues. Losses at the gene ends were 5 bases for V and 1 base for J; bases not matched to a gene: 3. The germline V gene encodes CDR1 SEHNR and CDR2 FQNEAQ (reference sequence). CDR3 protein: CASSQREASYNEQFF. CDR3 DNA sequence: TGTGCCAGCAGCCAGCGGGAGGCGTCCTACAATGAGCAGTTCTTC.

This clonotype was recorded once. A much larger clone differs by one base, so this may be a read error. This chain links TRBV20-1 with TRBJ2-1; 11 nucleotides line up with TRBD2. Judging by the DNA end, TRBJ2-7 fits better; the J call may be wrong. The CDR3 spans 15 residues. Germline CDR1 reads DFQATT; CDR2 reads SNEGSKA (reference sequence). CDR3 sequence (DNA): TGCAGTGCTAGACTAGCGGGGGGAGTATACAATGAGCAGTACTTC. It translates to CSARLAGGVYNEQYF.

This sequence joins TRBV9 and TRBJ2-3; D is ambiguous. Germline V lookup: CDR1 SGDLS, CDR2 YYNGEE. The CDR3 length is 14 residues. Trimming stripped 3 bases from V and 11 bases from J, with 19 bases between. CDR3 residues: CASSAEIDPPWQYF. DNA of the CDR3: TGTGCCAGCAGCGCAGAAATCGACCCCCCGTGGCAGTATTTT.

The chain is built from TRBV7-9 and TRBJ2-3; TRBD2 might be the D (6 bases). The V end lost 0 bases, the J end lost 1 base, and 14 bases lay between the germline ends. Germline CDR1 and CDR2: SEHNR and FQNEAQ (reference sequence). The CDR3 runs 17 residues. CDR3 DNA sequence: TGTGCCAGCAGCTTAGCTGATGGGGGGAAGGGCACAGATACGCAGTATTTT. Protein: CASSLADGGKGTDTQYF.

The gene calls are TRBV24-1 and TRBJ2-2; the match to TRBD1 covers 9 bases. The V segment lost 4 bases and the J segment 2 bases; nucleotides outside the gene matches: 1. Germline V gives CDR1 KGHDR, CDR2 SFDVKD. This CDR3 contains 15 residues. The CDR3 is CATSEGQGNTGELFF. The CDR3 DNA is TGTGCCACCAGTGAGGGACAGGGTAACACCGGGGAGCTGTTTTTT.

This clonotype was seen only once. The rearrangement links TRBV29-1 to TRBJ2-1, with 7 bases matching TRBD2. CDR1 is SQVTM and CDR2 is ANQGSEA in the germline V gene. The length of the CDR3 is 14 residues. J gave up 2 bases and V 4 bases, and 5 bases lay outside the gene matches. The CDR3 nucleotides are TGCAGCGTTGGCGGGGGAGCAACCTACAATGAGCAGTTCTTC. Its protein product is CSVGGGATYNEQFF.

CDR3 in amino acids: CASSPHAGLAGGGEQFF. The CDR3 DNA follows: TGTGCCAGCAGTCCCCACGCGGGACTAGCGGGAGGAGGGGAGCAGTTCTTC. The chain couples TRBV12-3 or TRBV12-4 to TRBJ2-1; TRBD2 matches 15 bases. The CDR3 sequence is 17 residues long. Trimming took 5 bases from V and 10 from J; bases not matched to a gene: 12.

CDR3 sequence: CASGIQGATDTQYF. CDR3 bases: TGTGCCAGCGGAATTCAGGGGGCCACAGATACGCAGTATTTT. The rearrangement uses TRBV7-6 and TRBJ2-3; 8 bases line up with TRBD1. This CDR3 is built from 14 residues. J lost 2 bases, V lost 8 bases, and 6 bases had no gene match. From germline, CDR1 is SGHVS and CDR2 FNYEAQ.

The chain has TRBV29-1 and TRBJ2-3, with TRBD2 matching over 13 bases. The ends lost 6 bases at V and 6 bases at J; junction bases unmatched: 9. The germline CDR1 and CDR2 sequences are SQVTM and ANQGSEA. This CDR3 is 15 amino acids long. The CDR3 here is CSVTGLAGVWDTQYF. CDR3 DNA: TGCAGCGTCACCGGACTAGCGGGAGTGTGGGATACGCAGTATTTT.

V usage is TRBV7-9 and J usage is TRBJ1-4; 8 positions agree with TRBD1. V gave up 5 bases and J gave up 5 bases; unmatched junction bases: 10. CDR1 and CDR2 (germline): SEHNR, FQNEAQ (reference sequence). The CDR3 contains 16 residues. The CDR3 nucleotides are TGTGCCAGCAGCGCCTCAGGGACAGGCCCAAATGAAAAACTGTTTTTT. Translated: CASSASGTGPNEKLFF.

The chain carries TRBV25-1 and TRBJ1-1, with D possibly being TRBD1 (5 bases). Germline CDR1 and CDR2: MGHDK and SYGVNS. CDR3 length: 14 amino acids. V shed 1 base and J shed 3 bases, with 9 bases lying between them. The CDR3 is CASSEFGAYTEAFF. The CDR3 nucleotides read TGTGCCAGCAGTGAATTCGGGGCTTACACTGAAGCTTTCTTT.

This clonotype came up once. The chain links TRBV6-2 or TRBV6-3 to TRBJ1-5; D ambiguous. CDR3 length equals 14 residues. The V gene's germline CDR1 is MNHEY and CDR2 SVGEGT. Trimming took 2 bases from V and 9 from J, leaving 14 bases between them. This chain's CDR3 is CASSYGELRGPQHF. CDR3 nucleotide sequence: TGTGCCAGCAGTTACGGGGAATTAAGAGGGCCCCAGCATTTT.

The V call is TRBV6-2 or TRBV6-3, the J call TRBJ1-2; D gene unclear. This CDR3 is built from 16 residues. Deletions cut 5 bases from V and 0 bases from J, with 16 bases between. The V gene's germline CDR1 is MNHEY and CDR2 SVGEGT. This CDR3 reads CASSTTRNGANYGYTF. CDR3 coding DNA: TGTGCCAGCAGTACAACAAGGAACGGGGCTAACTATGGCTACACCTTC.

This clonotype has a handful of counts. J is TRBJ2-5 and V is TRBV25-1; D may be TRBD2 (5 bases). Germline V gene lookup returns CDR1 MGHDK and CDR2 SYGVNS. The CDR3 is made up of 13 amino acids. Trimming took 8 bases from V and 3 from J, leaving 13 bases between them. Written as DNA, the CDR3 is TGTGCCAGCCGGACTCCAAGGGAAGAGACCCAGTACTTC. Translated: CASRTPREETQYF.

The chain is built from TRBV4-3 and TRBJ2-5, with TRBD1 as a possible D gene (7 bases). Germline V gene lookup returns CDR1 LGHNA and CDR2 YSLEER. CDR3 size: 16 residues. Trimming took 1 base from V and 4 from J, leaving 16 bases between them. CDR3 loop: CASSQGGRGEVETQYF. In nucleotides, the CDR3 is TGCGCCAGCAGCCAAGGAGGCAGGGGGGAGGTAGAGACCCAGTACTTC.

The chain is built from TRBV12-3 or TRBV12-4 and TRBJ2-5; 9 nucleotides match TRBD2. The assigned J gene may be wrong: the sequence end matches TRBJ2-7 better. This CDR3 is built from 14 residues. CDR3 sequence (DNA): TGTGCCAGCAGTTTCGAGCGGGGGGCCTACGAGCAGTACTTC. It specifies CASSFERGAYEQYF.

The CDR3 DNA is TGTGCCAGCAGCCTCTTACAAGAACAAGAGACCCAGTACTTC. It encodes CASSLLQEQETQYF. The chain uses TRBV3-1 and TRBJ2-5, with D hard to call. V was pared by 4 bases and J by 2 bases, with 11 bases between. This CDR3 has 14 residues. The germline V gene has CDR1 LGHDT and CDR2 YNNKEL (reference sequence).

J is TRBJ2-3 and V is TRBV5-1; no clear D. Germline CDR1 and CDR2: SGHRS and YFSETQ. This CDR3 has 16 residues. V lost 0 bases and J 6 bases, leaving 17 bases between the germline ends. CDR3 residues: CASSLEGQTLGDTQYF. The CDR3 DNA sequence: TGCGCCAGCAGCTTGGAGGGCCAAACGTTGGGGGATACGCAGTATTTT.

In its sample, this clonotype was seen a few times. This chain connects TRBV12-3 or TRBV12-4 to TRBJ2-7; a weak D match, TRBD1 (5 bases). V lost 3 bases and J lost 3, with 12 bases in between. This CDR3 is built from 14 residues. The CDR3: CASSFGRVDYEQYF. Written as DNA, the CDR3 is TGTGCCAGCAGTTTCGGCAGGGTGGACTACGAGCAGTACTTC.

The chain joins TRBV6-2 or TRBV6-3 to TRBJ1-2; TRBD1 might be the D (6 bases). The CDR3 length is 16 residues. V lost 2 bases and J lost 6, with 19 bases in between. Per the germline V gene, CDR1 is MNHEY and CDR2 is SVGEGT. The CDR3, as DNA: TGTGCCAGCAGTTACCCGGACCGGGGGGCGCAGCATGGCTACACCTTC. Translated, it gives CASSYPDRGAQHGYTF.

The chain is built from TRBV7-2 and TRBJ2-3, with no clear D. V shed 4 bases and J shed 8 bases, with 13 bases lying between them. Germline-derived CDR1 and CDR2 are SGHTA and FQGNSA. The CDR3 is 13 residues long. The CDR3 DNA sequence: TGTGCCAGCAGCTCGGACGAGACGGGTACGCAGTATTTT. This encodes CASSSDETGTQYF.

The chain recombines TRBV14 with TRBJ2-5, with D unclear. Germline CDR1 and CDR2: SGHDN and FVKESK. Trimming left V 4 bases short and J 4 bases short, with 16 bases between. This CDR3 has 15 amino acids. The chain's CDR3 is CASSPGVEPPETQYF. In nucleotides, the CDR3 is TGTGCCAGCAGCCCCGGAGTTGAACCCCCAGAGACCCAGTACTTC.

This chain connects TRBV12-3 or TRBV12-4 to TRBJ2-1; D is unclear. The CDR3 sequence is 13 residues long. V was clipped by 3 bases and J by 4 bases, with 7 bases between them. The CDR3 coding sequence is TGTGCCAGCAGTTTCGAGGTGTACAATGAGCAGTTCTTC. Residues: CASSFEVYNEQFF.